The 4 T cell receptor beta chains presented below share a single source sample, sequenced in a study of blood T cell repertoires in COVID-19 (dated by TCRdb to between 2020 and 2021). The library was generated by the immunoSEQ multiplex PCR assay. TCRdb's version of the immuneACCESS table is confined to in-frame rearrangements and falls short of the full clone set. An unresolved V gene accounts for under half of the shortfall where checked; the remainder is of unknown origin. Recorded for this sample are roughly 150,000 clones; just under 85% of them occurred a single time. Under 3.5% of the sample comes from the top ten. The specimen was peripheral blood. All receptors derive from a woman of 80 years or more with COVID-19, enrolled during active disease.

This chain uses TRBV19 with TRBJ2-7, with 7 bases lining up with TRBD1. The V segment lost 2 bases and the J segment 2 bases; nucleotides outside the gene matches: 9. Germline CDR1 is LNHDA and CDR2 is SQIVND (reference sequence). CDR3 size: 16 residues. The DNA of the CDR3 is TGTGCCAGTAGTATAATTCGAGGGGGACAGCCCTACGAGCAGTACTTC. Protein sequence: CASSIIRGGQPYEQYF. Supplemented by reference TRBV19 and TRBJ2-7, the full variable domain reads DGGITQSPKYLFRKEGQNVTLSCEQNLNHDAMYWYRQDPGQGLRLIYYSQIVNDFQKGDIAEGYSVSREKKESFPLTVTSAQKNPTAFYLCASSIIRGGQPYEQYFGPGTRLTVT.

This clone has a single count. The V call is TRBV4-1, the J call TRBJ1-2; 9 bases map to TRBD1. Looked up from germline, CDR1 is MGHRA and CDR2 is YSYEKL. CDR3 length: 16 residues. V was clipped by 2 bases and J by 4 bases; unmatched bases: 8. In DNA form, the CDR3 reads TGCGCCAGCAGCCAACCCGGACAGGGGCTAGGCTATGGCTACACCTTC. This sequence encodes CASSQPGQGLGYGYTF.

The chain is built from TRBV19 and TRBJ1-1; D is undetermined. The germline V gene has CDR1 LNHDA and CDR2 SQIVND (reference sequence). This CDR3 contains 12 residues. Trimming took off 6 bases at V and 5 bases at J, with 10 bases between the two ends. In DNA, the CDR3 is TGTGCCAGTAGGAGAGGGCTGACTGAAGCTTTCTTT. Translated: CASRRGLTEAFF.

The gene calls are TRBV30 and TRBJ2-1, with a weak D call TRBD2 (5 bases). Between the trimmed V and J ends, which lost 1 base and 3 bases, there was a span of 16 bases. The germline V gene has CDR1 GTSNPN and CDR2 SVGIG (reference sequence). The CDR3 extends over 16 amino acids. This CDR3 is CAWSDGRLTLYNEQFF. CDR3 coding DNA: TGTGCCTGGAGTGATGGGAGATTGACACTCTACAATGAGCAGTTCTTC.